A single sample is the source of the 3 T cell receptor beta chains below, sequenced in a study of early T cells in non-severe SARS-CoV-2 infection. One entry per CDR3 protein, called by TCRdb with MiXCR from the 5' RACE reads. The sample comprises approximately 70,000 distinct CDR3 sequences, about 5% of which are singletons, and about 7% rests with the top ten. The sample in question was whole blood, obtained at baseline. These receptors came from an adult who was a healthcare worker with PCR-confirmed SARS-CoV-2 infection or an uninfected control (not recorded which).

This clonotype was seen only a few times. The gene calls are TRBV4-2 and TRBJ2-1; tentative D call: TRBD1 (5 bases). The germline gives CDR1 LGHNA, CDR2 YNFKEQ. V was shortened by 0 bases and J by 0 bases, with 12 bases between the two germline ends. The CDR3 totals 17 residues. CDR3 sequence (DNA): TGTGCCAGCAGCCAAGATCTAGGGGCGGACTCCTACAATGAGCAGTTCTTC. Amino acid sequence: CASSQDLGADSYNEQFF.

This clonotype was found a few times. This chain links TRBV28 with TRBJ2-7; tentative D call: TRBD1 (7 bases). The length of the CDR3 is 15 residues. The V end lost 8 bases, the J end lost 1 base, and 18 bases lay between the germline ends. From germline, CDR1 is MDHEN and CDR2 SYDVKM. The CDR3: CASYRRAGGSYEQYF. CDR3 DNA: TGTGCCAGCTACCGCCGGGCAGGGGGGTCCTACGAGCAGTACTTC.

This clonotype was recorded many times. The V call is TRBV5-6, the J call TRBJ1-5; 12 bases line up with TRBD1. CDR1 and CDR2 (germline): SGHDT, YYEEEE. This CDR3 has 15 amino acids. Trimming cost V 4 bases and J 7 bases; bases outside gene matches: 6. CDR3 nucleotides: TGTGCCAGCAGCCAGGGACAGGGGGCTGGACAGCCCCAGCATTTT. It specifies CASSQGQGAGQPQHF.